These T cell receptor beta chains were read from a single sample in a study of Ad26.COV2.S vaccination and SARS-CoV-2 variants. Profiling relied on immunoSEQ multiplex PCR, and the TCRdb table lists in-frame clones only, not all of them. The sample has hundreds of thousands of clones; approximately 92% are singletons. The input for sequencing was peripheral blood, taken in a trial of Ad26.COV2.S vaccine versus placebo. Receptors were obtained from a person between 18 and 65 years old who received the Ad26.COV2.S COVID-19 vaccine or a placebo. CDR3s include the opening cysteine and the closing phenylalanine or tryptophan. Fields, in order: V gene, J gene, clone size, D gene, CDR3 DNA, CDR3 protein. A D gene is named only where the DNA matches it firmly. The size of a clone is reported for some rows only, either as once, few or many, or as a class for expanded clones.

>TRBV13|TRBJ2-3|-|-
TGTGCCAGCAGCCCCCCCCTAGGGTCTAGCACAGATACGCAGTATTTT
CASSPPLGSSTDTQYF
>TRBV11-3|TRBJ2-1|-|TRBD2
TGTGCCAGCAGCTCCCGACTAGCGGGAGGAGTCTATGAGCAGTTCTTC
CASSSRLAGGVYEQFF
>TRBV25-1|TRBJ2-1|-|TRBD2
TGTGCCAGCATATCACTAGCGCTACCTCGGGGCGATGAGCAGTTCTTC
CASISLALPRGDEQFF
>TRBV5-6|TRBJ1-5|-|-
TGTGCCAGCAGCACCGGTAGCAATCAGCCCCAGCATTTT
CASSTGSNQPQHF
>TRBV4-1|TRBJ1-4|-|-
TGCGCCAGCAGCCAATCCCTAGAGGGAAAACTGTTTTTT
CASSQSLEGKLFF
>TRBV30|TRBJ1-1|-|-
TGTGCCTGGACCTCAAAGAGGAGGGGCACTGAAGCTTTCTTT
CAWTSKRRGTEAFF
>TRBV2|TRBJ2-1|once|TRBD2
TGTGCCTTCAGGACTAGCTTCGCCAATGAGCAGTTCTTC
CAFRTSFANEQFF
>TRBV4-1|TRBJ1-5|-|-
TGCGCCAGCAGCCAAGATGTAAGTAGCAATCAGCCCCAGCATTTT
CASSQDVSSNQPQHF
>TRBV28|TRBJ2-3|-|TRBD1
TGTGCCAGCGAGGACAGGACAGATACGCAGTATTTT
CASEDRTDTQYF
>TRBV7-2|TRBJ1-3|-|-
TGTGCCAGCAGCCAAGGGGGCTCTGGAAACACCATATATTTT
CASSQGGSGNTIYF
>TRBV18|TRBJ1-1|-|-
TGTGCCAGCTCACCACAGGGAAACACTGAAGCTTTCTTT
CASSPQGNTEAFF
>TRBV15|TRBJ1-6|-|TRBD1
TGTGCCACCAGCAGAGACCCCAGGGGGCGCAGATCACCCCTCCACTTT
CATSRDPRGRRSPLHF
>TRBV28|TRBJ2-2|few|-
TGTGCCAGTCGGGGGTGGACCGGGGAGCTGTTTTTT
CASRGWTGELFF